This T cell receptor (beta chain) was recovered during a study of blood T cell repertoires in COVID-19. Whole-study context: Sites in the United States, Italy and Spain provided acute and convalescent COVID-19 samples.

Sequencing used immunoSEQ multiplex PCR; TCRdb keeps in-frame clones, though not all of them. The sample holds 150,000 to 170,000 clones, roughly four fifths seen once. CDR3 length: 14 residues. V lost 1 base to trimming and J lost 4 bases, with 10 bases between them. Germline assignment: CDR1 LNHDA and CDR2 SQIVND (reference sequence). The receptor was derived from an older man with acute or convalescent COVID-19. This chain uses TRBV19 with TRBJ2-5, with D possibly being TRBD2 (7 bases). Material: peripheral blood. Written as DNA, the CDR3 is TGTGCCAGTAGTATAGCGGGGGGCGGAGAGACCCAGTACTTC. Translating gives CASSIAGGGETQYF.